This TCR beta chain was identified during a study of T cells in Graves' hyperthyroidism and ophthalmopathy (dated by TCRdb to the late 2010s). A note on the overall study: A discovery cohort of about 96 patients, roughly 40 with Graves' ophthalmopathy and approximately 57 with stable Graves' hyperthyroidism, was used to find distinguishing TCR V-J signatures. Prospective prediction of ophthalmopathy was tested in an independent validation cohort consisting of some 20 hyperthyroidism patients and some 17 patients who later progressed to ophthalmopathy. The roughly 91 discovery patients were randomly split 7:3 into training and test sets. In addition, the study compared T-cell repertoires in thyroid tissue and in blood from 6 or 7 Graves' hyperthyroidism patients. Following sampling, methimazole starting at 30 mg daily was given to hyperthyroidism patients, and high-dose intravenous methylprednisolone was given to ophthalmopathy patients. According to the paper, TCR Vbeta CDR3 sequencing was carried out on over 130 peripheral blood samples, which came from over 40 ophthalmopathy, some 73 hyperthyroidism and about 17 progressor patients. Findings and caveats that apply to the study as a whole: In validation, the model predicted progression to ophthalmopathy with over 60% sensitivity and around 72% specificity, a median of 6.5 months before onset. A 13 V-J signature model separated ophthalmopathy from stable hyperthyroidism, with about 90% sensitivity and about 81% specificity in cross-validation and 80%/75% in testing. Blood samples also contained most of the expanded thyroid clonotypes (frequency above 0.001), which suggests that blood repertoires may reflect thyroid immune responses. No statistical method was used to set the sample size in advance, and investigators knew the group allocation.

Any patient with an uncontrolled infection, another autoimmune disease, pregnancy or lactation was excluded. Diagnoses were based on clinical symptoms, serum thyroxine and TRAb, thyroid ultrasound and orbital computed tomography. Total RNA was extracted with Trizol reagent, and quality was checked on an Agilent 2100 Bioanalyzer. The TCR beta CDR3 regions were amplified from RNA transcripts. The first round of RT-PCR for the TCR CDR3 was performed with the HTBI primer set and the Qiagen OneStep RT-PCR kit. Libraries were constructed in a second round of multiplex PCR, after which size selection and purification were performed. Libraries were sequenced paired-end with 100 bp reads on an Illumina HiSeq2000. From the authors' description of their analysis: SOAPnuke was used to process the raw data, throwing out any read that contained adapters or uncalled bases, had a mean Phred below 15, or lacked an exact constant-primer or identifier match. High-quality paired reads were merged using COPE v1.2.5, and each unique nucleotide sequence was defined as a clonotype. MiTCR v1.1 was used to align the clonotypes against IMGT TRBV, TRBD and TRBJ reference segments. The analysis was restricted to V-J combinations with a frequency above 0.0001, which together covered 99% to 99.2% of the repertoires. The TCS score was defined as the ratio of F50 (clonal expansion) to E x V (chaos), calculated using BLOSUM62-based TCRdist between CDR3 peptides within each V-J. Welch's t-statistics and random forest reduced some 510 V-J features to some 14, which were used in a naive Bayes classifier (R e1071). The similarity between thyroid and blood repertoires was quantified using the Morisita-Horn index. Using fastp trimming at Q25 and MiXCR clonotype assembly, TCRdb reanalyzed the public sequencing data and kept in-frame beta chains. For every CDR3 protein sequence, its rows merge into one entry that carries the most common genes and DNA. TCRdb's processing, not the authors', yielded these V and J calls. Within this sample are 540,000 or so distinct CDR3 sequences, with roughly 50% of them counted one time only. 15% to 20% of the sample is in the top ten clones.

About this clonotype itself: Its antigen has not been determined. The record has no base qualities; no much larger clone is one base away.

Sequenced: peripheral blood or thyroid tissue (not recorded which). This clonotype was sampled from an adult woman with Graves' disease, either hyperthyroidism or ophthalmopathy (not recorded which).

The CDR3 amino acid sequence is: CASSEEGYPQYF. The nucleotide sequence reads as follows: TGTGCCAGCAGTGAAGAGGGTTATCCCCAGTATTTT. The V gene is TRBV2 and the J gene is TRBJ1-5; the D gene remains uncertain. The J call could be wrong; TRBJ2-3 is a better fit for the DNA end. CDR1 SNHLY and CDR2 FYNNEI were looked up in the germline V gene. The cysteine opens and the phenylalanine closes a CDR3 of 12 amino acids. Here the CDR3 DNA is all that survives: 36 bases in frame from base 1.